The clone carrying this T cell receptor beta chain has more than one count but fewer than ten. This entry comes from a study of T cells in Graves' hyperthyroidism and ophthalmopathy. From RNA transcripts, TCR beta CDR3 regions were amplified. Primed by the HTBI set, a first-round RT-PCR was run on the TCR CDR3. One entry per CDR3 protein, called by TCRdb with MiXCR from the multiplex PCR reads. The sample contains some 770,000 distinct CDR3 sequences, about 17% of which appear only once. Trimming took 4 bases from V and 1 from J, leaving 10 bases between them. CDR1 SGHTS and CDR2 YDEGEE come from the germline V gene. The CDR3 sequence is 14 residues long.

The genes are TRBV5-8 and TRBJ2-3; D not certain. Sequencing was performed on blood. The receptor comes from a man between 18 and 29 years old with Graves' hyperthyroidism. CDR3: CASSTEFRTDTQYF. CDR3 nucleotide sequence: TGTGCCAGCAGCACTGAGTTCCGCACAGATACGCAGTATTTT.